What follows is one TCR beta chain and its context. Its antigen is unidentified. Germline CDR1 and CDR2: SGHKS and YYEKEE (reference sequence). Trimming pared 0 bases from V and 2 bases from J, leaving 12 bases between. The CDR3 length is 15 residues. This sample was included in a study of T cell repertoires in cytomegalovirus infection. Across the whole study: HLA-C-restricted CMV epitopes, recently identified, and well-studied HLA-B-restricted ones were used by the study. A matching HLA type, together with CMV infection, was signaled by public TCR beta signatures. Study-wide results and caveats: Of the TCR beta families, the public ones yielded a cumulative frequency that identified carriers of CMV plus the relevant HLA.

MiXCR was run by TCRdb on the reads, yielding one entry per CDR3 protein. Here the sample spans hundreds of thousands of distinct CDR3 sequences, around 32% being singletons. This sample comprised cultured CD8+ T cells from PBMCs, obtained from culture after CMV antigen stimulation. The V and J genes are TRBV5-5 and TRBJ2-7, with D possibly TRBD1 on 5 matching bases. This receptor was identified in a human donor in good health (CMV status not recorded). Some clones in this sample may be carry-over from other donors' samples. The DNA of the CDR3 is TGTGCCAGCAGCTTGGCACGACAGTCGACCTACGAGCAGTACTTC. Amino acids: CASSLARQSTYEQYF.